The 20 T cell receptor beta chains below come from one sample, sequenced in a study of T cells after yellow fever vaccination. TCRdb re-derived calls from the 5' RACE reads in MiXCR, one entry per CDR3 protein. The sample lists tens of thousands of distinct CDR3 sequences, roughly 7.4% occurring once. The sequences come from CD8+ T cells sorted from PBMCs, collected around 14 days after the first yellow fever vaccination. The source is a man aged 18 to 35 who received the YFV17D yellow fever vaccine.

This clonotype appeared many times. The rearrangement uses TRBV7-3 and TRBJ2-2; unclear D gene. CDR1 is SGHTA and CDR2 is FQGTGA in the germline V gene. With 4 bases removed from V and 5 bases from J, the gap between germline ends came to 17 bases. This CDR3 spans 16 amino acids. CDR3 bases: TGTGCCAGCAGCTCCGCCCGCGAGTACGGGACCGGGGAGCTGTTTTTT. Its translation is CASSSAREYGTGELFF.

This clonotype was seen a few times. CDR3 DNA sequence: TGCGCCAGCAGCTTGGGACAGCAAGTTATCGGCTCCTATAATTCACCCCTCCACTTT. Amino acid sequence: CASSLGQQVIGSYNSPLHF. The chain employs TRBV5-1 and TRBJ1-6; D perhaps matches TRBD1 (5 bases). The CDR3 consists of 19 residues. V was cut by 0 bases and J by 0 bases, with 16 bases left in between. Germline CDR1 and CDR2: SGHRS and YFSETQ.

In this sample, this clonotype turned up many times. The CDR3 nucleotides are TGTGCCAGCAGCGGAACAGGCCTAATCTCTGGAAACACCATATATTTT. Its translation is CASSGTGLISGNTIYF. This chain connects TRBV9 to TRBJ1-3; possibly TRBD1 for D (5 bases). Germline-derived CDR1 and CDR2 are SGDLS and YYNGEE. V was trimmed by 3 bases and J by 0 bases, leaving 13 bases between them. The CDR3 spans 16 residues.

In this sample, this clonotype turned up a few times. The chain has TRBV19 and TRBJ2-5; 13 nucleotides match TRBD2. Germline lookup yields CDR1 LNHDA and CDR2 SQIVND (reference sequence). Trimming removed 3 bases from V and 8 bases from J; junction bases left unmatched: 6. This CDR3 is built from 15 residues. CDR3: CASSMTSGGLTTQYF. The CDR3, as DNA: TGTGCCAGTAGTATGACTAGCGGGGGGCTTACAACCCAGTACTTC.

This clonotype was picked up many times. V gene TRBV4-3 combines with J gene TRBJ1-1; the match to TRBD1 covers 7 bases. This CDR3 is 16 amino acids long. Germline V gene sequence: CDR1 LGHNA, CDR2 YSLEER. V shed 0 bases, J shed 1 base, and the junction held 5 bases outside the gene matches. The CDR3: CASSQDPGGQNTEAFF. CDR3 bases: TGCGCCAGCAGCCAAGATCCAGGGGGACAGAACACTGAAGCTTTCTTT.

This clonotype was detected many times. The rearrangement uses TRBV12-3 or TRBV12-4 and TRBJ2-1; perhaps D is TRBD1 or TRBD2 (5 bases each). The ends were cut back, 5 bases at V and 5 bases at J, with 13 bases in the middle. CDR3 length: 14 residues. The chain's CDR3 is CASSRRDGDNEQFF. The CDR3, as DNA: TGTGCCAGCAGTCGCCGGGACGGAGACAATGAGCAGTTCTTC.

The CDR3 is CSVTFAPGTGELFF. The DNA of the CDR3 is TGCAGCGTTACGTTCGCCCCCGGAACCGGGGAGCTGTTTTTT. The chain links TRBV29-1 to TRBJ2-2; D ambiguous. Germline CDR1 SQVTM, CDR2 ANQGSEA. V lost 5 bases and J lost 5, with 15 bases in between. The CDR3 extends over 14 amino acids.

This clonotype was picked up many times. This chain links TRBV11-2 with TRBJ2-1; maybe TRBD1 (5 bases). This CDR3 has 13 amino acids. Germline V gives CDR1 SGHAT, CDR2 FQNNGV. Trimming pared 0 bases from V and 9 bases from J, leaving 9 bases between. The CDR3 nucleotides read TGTGCCAGCAGCTTAGATTGGGGCTCTGAGCAGTTCTTC. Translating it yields CASSLDWGSEQFF.

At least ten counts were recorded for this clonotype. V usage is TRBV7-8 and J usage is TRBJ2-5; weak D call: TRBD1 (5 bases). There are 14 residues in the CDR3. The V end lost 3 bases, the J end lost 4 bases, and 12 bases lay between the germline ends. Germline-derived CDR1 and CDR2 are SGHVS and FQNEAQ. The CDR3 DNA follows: TGTGCCAGCAGCTTTGCGCAGGGCAGAGAGACCCAGTACTTC. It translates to CASSFAQGRETQYF.

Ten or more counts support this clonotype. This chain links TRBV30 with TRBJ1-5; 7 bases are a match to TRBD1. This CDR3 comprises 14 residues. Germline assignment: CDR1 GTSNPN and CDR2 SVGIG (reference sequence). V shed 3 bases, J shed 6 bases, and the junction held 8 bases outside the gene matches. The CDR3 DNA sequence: TGTGCCTGGAGGAACGACAGGGCGGGTCAGCCCCAGCATTTT. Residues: CAWRNDRAGQPQHF.

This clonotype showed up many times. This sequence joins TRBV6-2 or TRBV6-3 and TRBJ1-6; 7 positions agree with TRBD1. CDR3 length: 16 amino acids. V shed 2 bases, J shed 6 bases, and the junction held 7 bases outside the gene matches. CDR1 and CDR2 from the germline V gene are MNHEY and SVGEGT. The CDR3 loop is CASSYVVAGGNSPLHF. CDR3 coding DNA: TGTGCCAGCAGTTACGTGGTTGCAGGGGGTAATTCACCCCTCCACTTT.

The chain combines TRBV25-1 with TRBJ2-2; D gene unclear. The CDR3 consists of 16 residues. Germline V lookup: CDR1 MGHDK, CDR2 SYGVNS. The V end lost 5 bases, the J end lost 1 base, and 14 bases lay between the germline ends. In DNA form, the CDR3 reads TGTGCCAGCAGTCGAGGCGGACGGATGAACACCGGGGAGCTGTTTTTT. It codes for CASSRGGRMNTGELFF.

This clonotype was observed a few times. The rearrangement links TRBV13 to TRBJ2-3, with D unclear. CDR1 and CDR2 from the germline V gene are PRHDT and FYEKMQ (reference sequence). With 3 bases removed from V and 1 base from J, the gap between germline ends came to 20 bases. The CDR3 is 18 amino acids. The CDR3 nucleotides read TGTGCCAGCAGCTTCGGCAACACCGGGCCTTTAGGCACAGATACGCAGTATTTT. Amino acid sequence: CASSFGNTGPLGTDTQYF.

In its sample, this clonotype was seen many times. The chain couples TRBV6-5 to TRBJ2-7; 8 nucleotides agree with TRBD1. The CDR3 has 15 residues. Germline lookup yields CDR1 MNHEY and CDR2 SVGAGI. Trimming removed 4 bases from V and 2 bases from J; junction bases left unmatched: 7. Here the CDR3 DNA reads TGTGCCAGCAGTTCTTCCGGGACAGGCCCCTACGAGCAGTACTTC. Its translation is CASSSSGTGPYEQYF.

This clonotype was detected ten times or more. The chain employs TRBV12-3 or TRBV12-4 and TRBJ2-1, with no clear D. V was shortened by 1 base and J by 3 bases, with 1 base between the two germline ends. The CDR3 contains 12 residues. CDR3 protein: CASSLGYNEQFF. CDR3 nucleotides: TGTGCCAGCAGTTTAGGCTACAATGAGCAGTTCTTC.

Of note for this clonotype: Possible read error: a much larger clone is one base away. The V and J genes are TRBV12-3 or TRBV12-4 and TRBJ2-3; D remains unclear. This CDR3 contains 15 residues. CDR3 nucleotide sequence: TGTGCCAGCAGTCTTCCACGGACGAGCACAGATGCGCAGTATTTT. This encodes CASSLPRTSTDAQYF.

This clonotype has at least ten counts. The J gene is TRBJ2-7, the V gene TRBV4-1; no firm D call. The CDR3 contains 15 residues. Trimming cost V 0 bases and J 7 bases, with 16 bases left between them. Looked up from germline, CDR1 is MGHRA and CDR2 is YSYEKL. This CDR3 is CASSQESRRFGEQYF. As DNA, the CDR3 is TGCGCCAGCAGCCAAGAATCTAGGAGATTCGGGGAGCAGTACTTC.

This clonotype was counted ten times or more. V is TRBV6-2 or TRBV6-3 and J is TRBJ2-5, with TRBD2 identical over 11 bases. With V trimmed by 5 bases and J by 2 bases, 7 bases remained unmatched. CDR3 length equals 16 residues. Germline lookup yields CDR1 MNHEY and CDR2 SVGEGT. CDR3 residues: CASSPLLAGEQETQYF. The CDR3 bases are TGTGCCAGCAGTCCCCTACTAGCGGGGGAGCAAGAGACCCAGTACTTC.

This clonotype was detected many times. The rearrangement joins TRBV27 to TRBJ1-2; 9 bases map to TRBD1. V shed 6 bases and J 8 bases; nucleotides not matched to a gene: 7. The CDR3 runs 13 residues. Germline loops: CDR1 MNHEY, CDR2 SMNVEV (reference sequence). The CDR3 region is CASSVGQGGGYTF. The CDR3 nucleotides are TGTGCCAGCAGCGTGGGACAGGGAGGGGGCTACACCTTC.

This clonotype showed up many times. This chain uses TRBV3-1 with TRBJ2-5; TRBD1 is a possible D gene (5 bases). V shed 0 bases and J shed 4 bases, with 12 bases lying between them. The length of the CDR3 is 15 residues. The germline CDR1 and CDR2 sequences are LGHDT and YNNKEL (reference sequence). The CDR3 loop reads CASSQDLGARETQYF. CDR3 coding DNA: TGTGCCAGCAGCCAAGATCTTGGGGCCCGAGAGACCCAGTACTTC.